This passage covers 19 T cell receptor beta chains from one sample sequenced in a study of tumor-infiltrating lymphocytes in primary liver carcinoma. Total RNA and DNA came together from around 20-30 mg of bulk tissue without cell sorting. From roughly 0.5 ug total RNA, TCR beta cDNA was generated with a primer in the constant region. Employing slightly modified ARM-PCR, three nested multiplex PCR rounds were run, and these gave rise to the TCR beta libraries. The study ran its first two PCR rounds for approximately 10 cycles each, using TRBV1-TRBV30 forward primers and a C-beta reverse primer. In TCRdb, the multiplex PCR reads were re-called with MiXCR into one record per CDR3 protein. The sample consists of about 66,000 distinct CDR3 sequences, about 65% of them appearing once. The sample was liver tumor tissue from sampling region 4. Subset given: tumor region T4, right-lateral pole. The receptors were gathered from a man aged 35 to 55 with primary liver carcinoma and hepatitis B virus infection.

This clonotype was observed a few times. The V gene is TRBV5-5, the J gene TRBJ2-3, with TRBD1 identical over 7 bases. Germline V gene sequence: CDR1 SGHKS, CDR2 YYEKEE (reference sequence). CDR3 size: 15 residues. V lost 4 bases, J lost 1 base, and 6 bases stayed unmatched. CDR3 DNA sequence: TGTGCCAGCAGCAGAGAAGGACAGGGCACAGATACGCAGTATTTT. This codes for CASSREGQGTDTQYF.

J is TRBJ1-1 and V is TRBV5-1; D gene ambiguous. The CDR3 is made up of 14 amino acids. Germline loops: CDR1 SGHRS, CDR2 YFSETQ. V was cut by 0 bases and J by 1 base, with 7 bases left in between. CDR3 protein: CASSLDKANTEAFF. CDR3 coding DNA: TGCGCCAGCAGCTTGGACAAGGCGAACACTGAAGCTTTCTTT.

Concerning this clonotype: Because it lacks the conserved phenylalanine or tryptophan at the end, this CDR3 is likely a read error. The DNA is left out, because the CDR3 cannot be placed on it with certainty; the CDR3 is given as TCRdb lists it. The rearrangement uses TRBV28 and TRBJ1-1. The CDR3 comprises 10 residues, both ends counted. Germline CDR1 MDHEN, CDR2 SYDVKM. The CDR3 protein is CASSSRETFS.

The sample holds a few counts of this clonotype. A much larger clonotype is one base distant, so this may be a read error. The CDR3 nucleotides read TGTGTCAGCAGCTTTGACAGGGAGCAGCTCTTC. Translation: CVSSFDREQLF. This sequence joins TRBV11-2 and TRBJ2-1, with 7 nucleotides matching TRBD1. The CDR3 is 11 residues long. Germline V lookup: CDR1 SGHAT, CDR2 FQNNGV.

This clonotype was recorded at least ten times. The chain links TRBV5-5 to TRBJ1-5; 7 nucleotides match TRBD1. The CDR3 contains 16 residues. With 3 bases clipped from V and 0 bases from J, the junction kept 6 bases outside the gene matches. Germline V CDR1 and CDR2: SGHKS, YYEKEE (reference sequence). As DNA, the CDR3 is TGTGCCAGCAGCTCGGGACAGACGATTAGCAATCAGCCCCAGCATTTT. As protein: CASSSGQTISNQPQHF. Drawing the rest from reference TRBV5-5 and TRBJ1-5, the complete variable domain is DAGVTQSPTHLIKTRGQQVTLRCSPISGHKSVSWYQQVLGQGPQFIFQYYEKEERGRGNFPDRFSARQFPNYSSELNVNALLLGDSALYLCASSSGQTISNQPQHFGDGTRLSIL.

As regards this clonotype: Mismatch with germline at one junction end may stem from a read error. The chain couples TRBV6-6 to TRBJ1-6; weak D call: TRBD1 (5 bases). CDR1 is MNHNY, CDR2 SVGAGI, per germline (reference sequence). This CDR3 spans 15 amino acids. The CDR3 coding sequence is TGTGTCAGCAGTCTAGGGTCAGGGAGAAATTCACCCCTCCACTTT. It is translated as CVSSLGSGRNSPLHF.

This clonotype was seen a few times. A much larger clone differs from this one at a single base, so this may be a read error. The chain uses TRBV7-9 and TRBJ1-5; a possible D gene is TRBD1 (5 bases). CDR1 is SEHNR, CDR2 FQNEAQ, per germline (reference sequence). The CDR3 runs to 13 residues. The CDR3: CASNLEGNQPQHF. DNA for the CDR3: TGTGCCAGCAACTTAGAGGGGAATCAGCCCCAGCATTTT.

The chain links TRBV28 to TRBJ2-7, with TRBD1 identical over 9 bases. The germline gives CDR1 MDHEN, CDR2 SYDVKM. The length of the CDR3 is 12 residues. V dropped 7 bases and J dropped 5; count of bases not matched to a gene: 3. The CDR3 nucleotides read TGTGCCAGCATCTGGACAGGGGACGAGCAGTACTTC. As protein: CASIWTGDEQYF.

There are a few counts of this clonotype. One end of the junction varies from germline; a read error may be responsible. The gene calls are TRBV6-5 and TRBJ1-1; no clear D. CDR1 MNHEY and CDR2 SVGAGI come from the germline V gene. The CDR3 has 13 residues. Written as DNA, the CDR3 is TGTCCCAGCAGCCGCGGATGGGGTACTGAAGCTTTCTTT. Translating gives CPSSRGWGTEAFF.

This clonotype was found many times. Mismatch with germline at one junction end may stem from a read error. The chain links TRBV11-2 to TRBJ2-1; D gene unclear. This CDR3 region has 11 residues. Per germline, CDR1 SGHAT and CDR2 FQNNGV. The CDR3 coding sequence is TGTACCAGCAGCCCCGGTAATGAGCAGTTCTTC. It is translated as CTSSPGNEQFF.

This clonotype has a handful of counts. This sequence may be a read error, since a much larger clone differs from it by one base. V is TRBV5-1 and J is TRBJ2-5; unclear D gene. CDR1 is SGHRS, CDR2 YFSETQ, per germline. The CDR3 length is 12 residues. V was shortened by 4 bases and J by 2 bases, with 6 bases between the two germline ends. CDR3 sequence: CASSGAQETQYF. The CDR3 bases are TGCGCCAGCAGCGGAGCTCAAGAGACCCAGTACTTC.

For this clonotype: At one end, the junction sequence differs from germline, possibly due to a read error. The V call is TRBV29-1, the J call TRBJ1-2; D gene ambiguous. This CDR3 contains 11 residues. The V gene's germline CDR1 is SQVTM and CDR2 ANQGSEA. The CDR3 DNA reads TGTAGCGTTGTCCATGGGAATGGCTACACCTTC. It yields the protein CSVVHGNGYTF.

This clonotype was picked up a small number of times. The CDR3 DNA sequence: TGTGCCAGCAGCTTAGTCAGTGGGGGCAGTCGGCAAGAGACCCAGTACTTC. Protein: CASSLVSGGSRQETQYF. J is TRBJ2-5 and V is TRBV11-2; tentative D call: TRBD1 (6 bases). The CDR3 is made up of 17 amino acids. V lost 1 base and J lost 2, with 17 bases in between. CDR1 is SGHAT, CDR2 FQNNGV, per germline.

This sequence joins TRBV28 and TRBJ2-7; a weak D match, TRBD1 (7 bases). V shed 2 bases and J shed 2 bases, with 13 bases lying between them. CDR3 length: 15 residues. From germline, CDR1 is MDHEN and CDR2 SYDVKM. For the CDR3, the DNA is TGTGCCAGCAGTTTAGGGGGGCAGGGGGCCTACGAGCAGTACTTC. Protein product: CASSLGGQGAYEQYF.

Concerning this clonotype itself: A much larger clonotype is one base distant, so this may be a read error. J is TRBJ1-2 and V is TRBV12-3 or TRBV12-4; D remains unclear. The V end was cut by 9 bases, the J end by 12 bases, with 20 bases between. There are 12 residues in the CDR3. The CDR3 region is CARSSGGMGHTF. CDR3 DNA: TGTGCCAGAAGCTCTGGAGGTATGGGCCACACCTTC.

Ten or more counts support this clonotype. This chain links TRBV12-3 or TRBV12-4 with TRBJ2-3, with 9 bases matching TRBD1. The CDR3 is 14 residues long. Trimming cost V 5 bases and J 8 bases; bases outside gene matches: 8. CDR3 protein: CASSPRDRVPTQYF. DNA of the CDR3: TGTGCCAGCAGTCCGAGGGACAGGGTCCCTACGCAGTATTTT.

With respect to this clonotype: A read error is likely, as this CDR3 ends without the conserved phenylalanine or tryptophan. The genes are TRBV6-5 and TRBJ2-3; 12 nucleotides line up with TRBD2. From germline, CDR1 is MNHEY and CDR2 SVGAGI. The CDR3 is made up of 15 amino acids. CDR3 residues: CASSPGLAGTDTQYS. The CDR3, as DNA: TGTGCTAGCAGCCCAGGACTAGCGGGAACAGATACGCAGTATTCT.

The rearrangement joins TRBV5-6 to TRBJ1-2; D is possibly TRBD1 (5 bases). The germline V gene has CDR1 SGHDT and CDR2 YYEEEE. This CDR3 contains 16 residues. Between the trimmed V and J ends, which lost 4 bases and 0 bases, there was a span of 16 bases. CDR3 protein: CASSHNYRDPNYGYTF. The CDR3 DNA reads as TGTGCCAGCAGCCACAATTACCGGGACCCTAACTATGGCTACACCTTC.

As regards this clonotype: A read error may account for a junction end that differs from germline. J is TRBJ2-6 and V is TRBV4-1; a possible D gene is TRBD1 (5 bases). The CDR3 runs 18 residues. CDR1 is MGHRA and CDR2 is YSYEKL in the germline V gene. CDR3 in amino acids: CASSQARTGRSEANVLTF. In nucleotides, the CDR3 is TGCGCCAGCAGCCAGGCCCGCACAGGCCGCTCTGAGGCCAACGTCCTGACTTTC.